This T cell receptor (beta chain) came from a study of blood T cell repertoires in COVID-19. Trimming stripped 1 base from V and 1 base from J, with 7 bases between. Germline-derived CDR1 and CDR2 are MNHEY and SMNVEV (reference sequence). This CDR3 comprises 14 residues. Some clones are missing from TCRdb's copy, which holds only in-frame ones; the method was immunoSEQ multiplex PCR. The table records 320,000 or so clones, around 85% of them present only once. This TCR was sampled from a woman aged 25 to 39 who had been exposed to COVID-19. The gene calls are TRBV27 and TRBJ1-1; D is undetermined. The sequencing input was PBMCs or T cells enriched from blood (not recorded which). For the CDR3, the DNA is TGTGCCAGCAGTTTATATACCGGGAACACTGAAGCTTTCTTT. Amino acid sequence: CASSLYTGNTEAFF.